This T cell receptor beta chain came from a study of control samples from healthy donors and cancer patients. Assay: immunoSEQ multiplex PCR; the TCRdb copy retains only in-frame clones and omits some. This table has some 74,000 clones, approximately 91% appearing once. The receptor was isolated from a woman in her forties or fifties in good health. Sequencing was done on a sample of blood.

Here the CDR3 DNA reads TGTGCCAGCAGTTTTCTAAGTGGTATACCGGATACGCAGTATTTT. Translation: CASSFLSGIPDTQYF. The chain has TRBV27 and TRBJ2-3; the D is unclear. Germline CDR1 and CDR2: MNHEY and SMNVEV (reference sequence). The CDR3 extends over 15 amino acids. Trimming stripped 3 bases from V and 6 bases from J, with 16 bases between.